Included here is one TCR beta chain sequence, with context. Source study methods: Counts of nucleated cells, estimated from reference gene primer amplification, were obtained. Generated by immunoSEQ multiplex PCR, the TCRdb table keeps only in-frame clones and is missing some. The DNA gave D and trimming, while V, J and clone size come from that table. The table shows roughly 160,000 clones, with 70% to 90% occurring only once. This specimen belongs to a study of blood T cell repertoires in COVID-19. Across the whole study: Spain, Italy and the United States supplied samples that represented acute and convalescent COVID-19.

Germline V lookup: CDR1 MNHNY, CDR2 SVGAGI (reference sequence). The CDR3 extends over 14 amino acids. After removal of 7 bases from V and 4 bases from J, the junction contained 8 bases not matched to a gene. This sequence originates from an elderly man with COVID-19, enrolled during active disease. V is TRBV6-6 and J is TRBJ1-2; 8 bases fit TRBD1. Sequenced material: peripheral blood. Here the CDR3 DNA reads TGTGCCAGCACCCAGGGGGCGCGGGGCTATGGCTACACCTTC. This gives the protein CASTQGARGYGYTF.